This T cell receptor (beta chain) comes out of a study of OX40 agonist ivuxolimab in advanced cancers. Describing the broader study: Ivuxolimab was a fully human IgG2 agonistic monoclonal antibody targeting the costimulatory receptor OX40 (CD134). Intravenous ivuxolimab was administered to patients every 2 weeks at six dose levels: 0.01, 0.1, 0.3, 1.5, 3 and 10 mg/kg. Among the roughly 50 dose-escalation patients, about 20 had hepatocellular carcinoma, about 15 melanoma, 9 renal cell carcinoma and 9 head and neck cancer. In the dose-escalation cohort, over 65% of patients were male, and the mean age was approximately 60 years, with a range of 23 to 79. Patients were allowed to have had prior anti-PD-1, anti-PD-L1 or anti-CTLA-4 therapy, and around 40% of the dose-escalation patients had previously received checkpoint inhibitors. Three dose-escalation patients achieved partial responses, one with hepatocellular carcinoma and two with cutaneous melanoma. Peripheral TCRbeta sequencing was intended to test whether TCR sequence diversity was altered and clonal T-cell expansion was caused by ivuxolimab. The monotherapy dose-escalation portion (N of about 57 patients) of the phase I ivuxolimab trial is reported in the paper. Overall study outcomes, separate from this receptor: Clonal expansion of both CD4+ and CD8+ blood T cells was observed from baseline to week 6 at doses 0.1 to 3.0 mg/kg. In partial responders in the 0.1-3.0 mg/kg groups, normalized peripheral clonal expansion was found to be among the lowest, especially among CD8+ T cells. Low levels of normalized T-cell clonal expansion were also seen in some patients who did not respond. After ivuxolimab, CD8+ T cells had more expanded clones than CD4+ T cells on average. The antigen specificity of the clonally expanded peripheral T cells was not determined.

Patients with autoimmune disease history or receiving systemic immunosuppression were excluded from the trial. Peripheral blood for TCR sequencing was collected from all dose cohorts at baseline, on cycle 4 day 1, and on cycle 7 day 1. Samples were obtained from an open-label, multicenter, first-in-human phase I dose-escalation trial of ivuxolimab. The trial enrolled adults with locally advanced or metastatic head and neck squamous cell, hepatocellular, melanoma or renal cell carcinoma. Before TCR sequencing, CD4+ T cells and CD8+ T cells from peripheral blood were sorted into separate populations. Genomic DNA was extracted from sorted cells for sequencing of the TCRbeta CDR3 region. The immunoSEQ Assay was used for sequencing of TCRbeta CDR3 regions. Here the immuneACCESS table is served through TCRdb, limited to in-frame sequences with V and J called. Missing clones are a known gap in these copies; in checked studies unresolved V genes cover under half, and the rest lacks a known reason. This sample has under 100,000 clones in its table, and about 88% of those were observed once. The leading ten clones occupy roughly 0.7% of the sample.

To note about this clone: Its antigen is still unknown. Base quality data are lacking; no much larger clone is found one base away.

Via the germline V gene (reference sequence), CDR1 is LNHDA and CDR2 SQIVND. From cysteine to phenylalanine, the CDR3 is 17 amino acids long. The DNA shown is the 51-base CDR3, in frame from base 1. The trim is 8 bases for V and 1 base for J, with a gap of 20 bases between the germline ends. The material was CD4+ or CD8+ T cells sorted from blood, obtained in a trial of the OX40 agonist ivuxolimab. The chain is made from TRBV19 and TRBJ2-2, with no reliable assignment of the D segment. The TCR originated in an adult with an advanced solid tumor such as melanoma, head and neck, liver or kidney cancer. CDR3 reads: CASARRSRTMNTGELFF. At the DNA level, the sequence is TGTGCCAGTGCCAGGAGATCTCGTACTATGAACACCGGGGAGCTGTTTTTT. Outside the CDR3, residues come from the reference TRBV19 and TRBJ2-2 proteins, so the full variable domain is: DGGITQSPKYLFRKEGQNVTLSCEQNLNHDAMYWYRQDPGQGLRLIYYSQIVNDFQKGDIAEGYSVSREKKESFPLTVTSAQKNPTAFYLCASARRSRTMNTGELFFGEGSRLTVL.